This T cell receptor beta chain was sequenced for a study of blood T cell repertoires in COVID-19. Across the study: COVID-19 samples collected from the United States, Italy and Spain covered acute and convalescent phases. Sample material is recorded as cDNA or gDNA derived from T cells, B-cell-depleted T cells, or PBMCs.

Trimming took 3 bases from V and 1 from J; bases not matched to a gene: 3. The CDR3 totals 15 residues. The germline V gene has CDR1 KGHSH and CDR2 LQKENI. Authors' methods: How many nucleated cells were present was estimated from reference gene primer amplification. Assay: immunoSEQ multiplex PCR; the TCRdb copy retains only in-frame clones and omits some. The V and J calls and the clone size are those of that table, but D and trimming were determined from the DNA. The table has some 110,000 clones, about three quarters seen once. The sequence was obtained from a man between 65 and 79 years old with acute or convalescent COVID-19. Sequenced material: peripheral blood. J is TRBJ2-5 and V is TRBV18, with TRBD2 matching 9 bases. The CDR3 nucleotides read TGTGCCAGCTCACCCCGGACTAGCGCCCAAGAGACCCAGTACTTC. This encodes CASSPRTSAQETQYF.